This T cell receptor (beta chain) derives from a study of blood T cell repertoires in COVID-19. Repertoires were generated with immunoSEQ multiplex PCR, while TCRdb's copy carries only in-frame clones and drops some. The table includes fewer than 200,000 clones, roughly 80% detected once. Enrollees, about 18 to 90 years old, lived in approximately 25 US areas. Among Cohort 3 donors, those recovered had two negative PCRs, clearance, or symptom resolution. This clone was detected a few times. The sequencing input was PBMCs or T cells enriched from blood (not recorded which). The origin of this receptor is a woman between 45 and 65 years old who had recovered from COVID-19.

The CDR3 DNA sequence: TGTGCCAGCAGTTATGGGCTGGAGGCCAACGTCCTGACTTTC. Protein sequence: CASSYGLEANVLTF. V and J are TRBV6-5 and TRBJ2-6; D gene uncertain. From germline, CDR1 is MNHEY and CDR2 SVGAGI. This CDR3 comprises 14 residues. Between the trimmed V and J ends, which lost 3 bases and 6 bases, there was a span of 9 bases.